This TCR beta chain was found in a study of blood T cell repertoires in COVID-19 (dated by TCRdb to about 2020). With respect to the entire study: The collaborator samples originated in the United States, Italy and Spain and spanned the acute and convalescent phases of COVID-19. The prospective study material was composed of cDNA or gDNA derived from T cells, B-cell-depleted T cells, or PBMCs. Deeply sampled blood TCRbeta repertoires from subjects exposed to, actively infected with, or recovered from COVID-19 were included in the dataset. The repertoires were made available in a free public database intended to serve as a resource for research on the immune response to SARS-CoV-2. Samples were obtained from the ongoing ImmuneRACE study (first 160 participants) and from 1,254 subjects provided by 6 global collaborators. Nearly every sample came with metadata listing a de-identified subject ID, COVID-19 status, age in years and sex. Where HLA class I and class II types were available, the types were taken from metadata supplied by the sample provider, not from assay-based typing.

To note about this clone: The antigen it binds to is not known. Per-nucleotide qualities are absent, and no much larger clonotype sits a single base away.

TCRbeta CDR3 regions were amplified from genomic DNA by means of the immunoSEQ Assay, a bias-controlled multiplex PCR. In the paper's pipeline: The number of nucleated cells in each sample was estimated from the amplification of reference gene primers within the assay. To quantify the absolute abundance of each unique TCRbeta CDR3 rearrangement, sequence reads were collapsed and filtered. For each sample, productive Simpson clonality was calculated as the square root of Simpson's diversity index across productive rearrangements. The immuneACCESS repertoire file appears here via TCRdb, limited to in-frame rearrangements. These files lack a portion of the clones; in checked studies, under half of the deficit traces to unresolved V genes, and the cause of the others is not known. That table supplies the V and J calls and clone size; D and trimming were determined from the DNA. For this sample the table gives about 150,000 clones, of which about 90% were detected only once. In total, the top ten clones hold roughly 6.1% of the sample.

The germline V gene (reference sequence) supplies CDR1 SGHKS and CDR2 YYEKEE. Including cysteine and phenylalanine, the CDR3 has 17 amino acids. Solely the CDR3 DNA is kept, with 51 bases framed from the first base. Germline trimming: 2 bases from V, 2 bases from J; junction bases outside gene matches: 9. Whole blood was collected in K2EDTA tubes by collaborating institutions according to the institutions' own protocols. For TCRbeta analysis, collaborators shipped samples as frozen whole blood, isolated PBMCs, or DNA extracted from either of those sample types. Results the study describes overall, beyond this receptor: The quantity of clinical and demographic metadata differed by source and by participant and was supplied without curation.

Sequencing was performed on peripheral blood. Recombination linked TRBV5-5 to TRBJ2-5; the junction holds 10 bases that match TRBD1. The clonotype comes from a man at least 80 years old with acute or convalescent COVID-19. The CDR3 region has the sequence CASSFKPGTGAQETQYF. The DNA sequence is TGTGCCAGCAGCTTTAAGCCCGGGACAGGGGCACAAGAGACCCAGTACTTC.